This passage covers 30 T cell receptor beta chains from one sample sequenced in a study of T cells in Graves' hyperthyroidism and ophthalmopathy. Template material for amplifying TCR beta CDR3 regions consisted of RNA transcripts. Initially, a first-round RT-PCR of the TCR CDR3 employed the HTBI primer set. MiXCR, applied by TCRdb to the multiplex PCR reads, yields one record per CDR3 protein. The sample comprises hundreds of thousands of distinct CDR3 sequences, approximately 14% of which are singletons, and 4% to 5.5% rests with the top ten. Sample: blood. These receptors were collected from a woman in her thirties or forties with Graves' ophthalmopathy.

Turning to this clonotype: No conserved phenylalanine or tryptophan ends this CDR3, so it is likely a read error. The V gene is TRBV28, the J gene TRBJ2-7, with D possibly TRBD1 on 6 matching bases. In germline, CDR1 is MDHEN, CDR2 SYDVKM. Deletions cut 8 bases from V and 4 bases from J, with 15 bases between. The CDR3 runs 13 residues. CDR3 DNA sequence: TGTGCCAGCTCGAGGGACACCTTGTACGAGCAGTACTCC. This translates into CASSRDTLYEQYS.

Comments on this clonotype: The junction departs from germline at one end; a sequencing error may be responsible. The genes are TRBV28 and TRBJ1-1, with TRBD1 as a possible D gene (6 bases). Germline V CDR1 and CDR2: MDHEN, SYDVKM. The CDR3 totals 14 residues. The CDR3 reads CVSSSQGLNTEAFF. The DNA for the CDR3 is TGTGTCAGCAGTTCCCAGGGGTTGAACACTGAAGCTTTCTTT.

This clonotype has at least ten counts. The chain couples TRBV10-1 to TRBJ1-3; maybe TRBD1 (5 bases). CDR1 and CDR2 from the germline V gene are WNHNN and SYGVQD (reference sequence). The CDR3 length is 14 residues. Trimming removed 3 bases at V and 3 bases at J, with 9 bases between. CDR3 bases: TGCGCCAGCAGTGACGGGGGAATTGGAAACACCATATATTTT. Its protein is CASSDGGIGNTIYF.

This chain joins TRBV12-3 or TRBV12-4 and TRBJ1-5, with D perhaps TRBD1 (5 bases). The CDR3 totals 16 residues. V lost 5 bases to trimming and J lost 3 bases, with 17 bases between them. The CDR3 bases are TGTGCCAGCAGTGAAGAGGGGCAGAACCCCAATCAGCCCCAGCATTTT. This sequence encodes CASSEEGQNPNQPQHF.

This clonotype was seen many times. As DNA, the CDR3 is TGTGCCAGCAGCTCGGTAGCGGGAGGTTCCTACGAGCAGTACTTC. Its translation is CASSSVAGGSYEQYF. V is TRBV11-2 and J is TRBJ2-7, with 10 positions matching TRBD2. The germline gives CDR1 SGHAT, CDR2 FQNNGV. Trimming removed 4 bases from V and 1 base from J; junction bases left unmatched: 4. CDR3 length: 15 residues.

This clonotype showed up many times. V gene TRBV6-5 combines with J gene TRBJ1-1; D is unresolved. This CDR3 comprises 12 residues. Trimming stripped 2 bases from V and 1 base from J, with 2 bases between. Germline V gene sequence: CDR1 MNHEY, CDR2 SVGAGI. The CDR3 spells CASSYANTEAFF. CDR3 coding DNA: TGTGCCAGCAGTTACGCGAACACTGAAGCTTTCTTT.

This clonotype was seen at least ten times. The V call is TRBV7-2, the J call TRBJ2-5, with D unclear. Germline V gives CDR1 SGHTA, CDR2 FQGNSA. CDR3 size: 13 residues. Trimming shortened V by 3 bases and J by 7 bases, and 12 bases separated the two germline ends. The CDR3 sequence: CASSFGVTGTQYF. In DNA form, the CDR3 reads TGTGCCAGCAGCTTCGGAGTGACCGGGACCCAGTACTTC. Complete variable domain (other parts from reference TRBV7-2 and TRBJ2-5): GAGVSQSPSNKVTEKGKDVELRCDPISGHTALYWYRQSLGQGLEFLIYFQGNSAPDKSGLPSDRFSAERTGGSVSTLTIQRTQQEDSAVYLCASSFGVTGTQYFGPGTRLLVL.

This clonotype was observed at least ten times. This sequence joins TRBV28 and TRBJ2-5; TRBD2 aligns across 7 bases. V was clipped by 7 bases and J by 1 base; unmatched bases: 15. The germline CDR1 and CDR2 sequences are MDHEN and SYDVKM. The CDR3 runs 17 residues. The CDR3 coding sequence is TGTGCCAGCACCCGCGCGGGGGTCCCCCTACTCCAAGAGACCCAGTACTTC. Translating gives CASTRAGVPLLQETQYF.

This clonotype was observed many times. The genes are TRBV20-1 and TRBJ1-2; D perhaps matches TRBD1 (5 bases). Germline CDR1 DFQATT, CDR2 SNEGSKA (reference sequence). V was trimmed by 4 bases and J by 1 base, leaving 7 bases between them. The CDR3 extends over 12 amino acids. CDR3 bases: TGCAGTGCTACACAGGATAACTATGGCTACACCTTC. Protein product: CSATQDNYGYTF.

Ten or more counts support this clonotype. The chain joins TRBV28 to TRBJ2-7; unclear D gene. Germline CDR1 is MDHEN and CDR2 is SYDVKM. The ends were cut back, 2 bases at V and 3 bases at J, with 8 bases in the middle. The CDR3 loop spans 13 amino acids. The CDR3, as DNA: TGTGCCAGCAGTTTAGACACTTACTACGAGCAGTACTTC. Translated, it gives CASSLDTYYEQYF.

This clonotype was counted ten times or more. This chain uses TRBV20-1 with TRBJ2-4; maybe TRBD1 (6 bases). The CDR3 consists of 16 residues. The V gene's germline CDR1 is DFQATT and CDR2 SNEGSKA (reference sequence). V was pared by 3 bases and J by 2 bases, with 17 bases between. CDR3 DNA: TGCAGTGCTAGGTTACAGGGAAGGGTGACCAAAAACATTCAGTACTTC. Its translation is CSARLQGRVTKNIQYF.

This clonotype was recorded at least ten times. The V call is TRBV30, the J call TRBJ2-7; 9 bases map to TRBD2. V was clipped by 4 bases and J by 2 bases; unmatched bases: 0. Germline CDR1 and CDR2: GTSNPN and SVGIG (reference sequence). The CDR3 is 12 residues long. The CDR3 is CAWTSGTYEQYF. CDR3 nucleotide sequence: TGTGCCTGGACTAGCGGGACCTACGAGCAGTACTTC.

This clonotype was detected ten times or more. The chain combines TRBV4-1 with TRBJ2-7; D may be TRBD1 or TRBD2 (5 bases each). This CDR3 spans 15 amino acids. CDR1 and CDR2 from the germline V gene are MGHRA and YSYEKL. V was pared by 0 bases and J by 4 bases, with 13 bases between. The CDR3 sequence: CASSQDSGAKYEQYF. CDR3 coding DNA: TGCGCCAGCAGCCAAGATTCCGGGGCGAAGTACGAGCAGTACTTC.

This clonotype was observed at least ten times. The chain employs TRBV20-1 and TRBJ2-2; 12 bases agree with TRBD2. Per germline, CDR1 DFQATT and CDR2 SNEGSKA (reference sequence). V lost 5 bases to trimming and J lost 7 bases; unmatched junction nucleotides: 8. The CDR3 contains 15 residues. CDR3 protein: CSAPRLAGDGGELFF. The CDR3 DNA reads as TGCAGTGCTCCCCGACTAGCGGGAGACGGCGGGGAGCTGTTTTTT.

Many counts were recorded for this clonotype. The chain employs TRBV19 and TRBJ1-2; D perhaps matches TRBD1 (5 bases). Deletions cut 6 bases from V and 0 bases from J, with 11 bases between. Germline loops: CDR1 LNHDA, CDR2 SQIVND (reference sequence). The CDR3 covers 14 residues. This chain's CDR3 is CASSTGHSNYGYTF. The CDR3 coding sequence is TGTGCCAGTAGCACAGGACACTCTAACTATGGCTACACCTTC.

The sample holds many counts of this clonotype. The rearrangement uses TRBV12-3 or TRBV12-4 and TRBJ2-2; TRBD2 matches 8 bases. Unmatched junction bases numbered 5, after V lost 5 bases and J lost 0 bases. The CDR3 extends over 16 amino acids. The CDR3 sequence is CASSLIAGTNTGELFF. CDR3 nucleotide sequence: TGTGCCAGCAGTCTCATAGCGGGGACGAACACCGGGGAGCTGTTTTTT.

There are many counts of this clonotype. The chain is built from TRBV7-2 and TRBJ1-1; tentatively, D is TRBD1 (6 bases). The CDR3 is 14 residues long. The germline V gene has CDR1 SGHTA and CDR2 FQGNSA. The V and J ends lost 6 bases and 5 bases respectively, with 16 bases between them. CDR3 bases: TGTGCCAGCAGACGCCGGCCCCAGGGGACTGAAGCTTTCTTT. Its translation is CASRRRPQGTEAFF.

The sample holds many counts of this clonotype. The V gene is TRBV10-3, the J gene TRBJ2-7; D is possibly TRBD2 (5 bases). V lost 0 bases and J lost 4, with 10 bases in between. This CDR3 comprises 14 residues. From germline, CDR1 is ENHRY and CDR2 SYGVKD. The CDR3 is CAISESERSYEQYF. The CDR3 bases are TGTGCCATCAGTGAGTCGGAGCGGAGTTACGAGCAGTACTTC.

This clonotype has only a few counts. The chain recombines TRBV6-1 with TRBJ2-1, with D perhaps being TRBD1 or TRBD2 (5 bases each). V was pared by 5 bases and J by 5 bases, with 10 bases between. Germline V gives CDR1 MNHNS, CDR2 SASEGT. The CDR3 loop spans 13 amino acids. The CDR3 loop is CASSPRGNNEQFF. Here the CDR3 DNA reads TGTGCCAGCAGTCCCCGGGGCAACAATGAGCAGTTCTTC.

The V gene is TRBV28, the J gene TRBJ1-1; D is unresolved. The CDR3 contains 13 residues. Germline CDR1 reads MDHEN; CDR2 reads SYDVKM. V lost 7 bases to trimming and J lost 8 bases, with 17 bases between them. The CDR3 sequence: CASNSEEDGEAFF. In DNA, the CDR3 is TGTGCCAGCAATTCCGAGGAAGACGGCGAAGCTTTCTTT.

At least ten counts were recorded for this clonotype. The chain employs TRBV20-1 and TRBJ2-2; 7 bases align to TRBD2. There are 15 residues in the CDR3. In germline, CDR1 is DFQATT, CDR2 SNEGSKA (reference sequence). The ends lost 0 bases at V and 6 bases at J; junction bases unmatched: 7. As DNA, the CDR3 is TGCAGTGCTAGAGATGGGGGGGAGTATGCCGGGGAGCTGTTTTTT. Its translation: CSARDGGEYAGELFF.

This clonotype was counted ten times or more. The chain couples TRBV19 to TRBJ1-1; D is undetermined. CDR3 size: 14 residues. Germline CDR1 reads LNHDA; CDR2 reads SQIVND (reference sequence). The V and J ends lost 6 bases and 4 bases respectively, with 15 bases between them. This CDR3 is CASSDKALLTEAFF. CDR3 sequence (DNA): TGTGCCAGTAGCGATAAGGCCCTGCTCACTGAAGCTTTCTTT.

This clonotype has at least ten counts. The chain employs TRBV2 and TRBJ1-1, with TRBD1 identical over 10 bases. The CDR3 contains 16 residues. From germline, CDR1 is SNHLY and CDR2 FYNNEI. The junction had 8 bases not matched to a gene; V was cut back by 4 bases and J by 3 bases. The CDR3 DNA reads TGTGCCAGCAGTGTTGAGGGACAGGGGATGGACACTGAAGCTTTCTTT. This gives the protein CASSVEGQGMDTEAFF.

This clonotype was detected ten times or more. The V call is TRBV10-3, the J call TRBJ2-7; possibly TRBD2 for D (6 bases). Per the germline V gene, CDR1 is ENHRY and CDR2 is SYGVKD. With 11 bases removed from V and 2 bases from J, the gap between germline ends came to 13 bases. CDR3 length: 12 residues. The CDR3 protein is CAEGRTPYEQYF. The CDR3 nucleotides read TGTGCCGAGGGGAGGACCCCCTACGAGCAGTACTTC.

This clonotype was found many times. The chain recombines TRBV12-3 or TRBV12-4 with TRBJ1-3, with D maybe TRBD1 (5 bases). Trimming cost V 3 bases and J 0 bases, with 6 bases left between them. The CDR3 is made up of 14 amino acids. Here the CDR3 reads CASSFGASGNTIYF. The CDR3 DNA is TGTGCCAGCAGTTTCGGGGCCTCTGGAAACACCATATATTTT.

This clonotype was seen at least ten times. This chain links TRBV6-1 with TRBJ1-5, with D hard to call. Germline V lookup: CDR1 MNHNS, CDR2 SASEGT. Trimming shortened V by 8 bases and J by 4 bases, and 12 bases separated the two germline ends. The CDR3 spans 13 residues. CDR3 in DNA: TGTGCCAGCGGCGGTGTTACGAATCAGCCCCAGCATTTT. This encodes CASGGVTNQPQHF.

This clonotype has a count of ten or more. The junction differs from germline at one of its ends, possibly a read error. V gene TRBV6-1 combines with J gene TRBJ2-7; TRBD1 agrees at 9 bases. The CDR3 loop spans 12 amino acids. CDR1 MNHNS and CDR2 SASEGT come from the germline V gene. CDR3 amino acids: CASSEGTGLSLF. The CDR3 bases are TGTGCCAGCAGTGAGGGGACAGGGCTAAGTCTCTTC.

In its sample, this clonotype was seen many times. J is TRBJ1-1 and V is TRBV29-1; D gene unclear. Germline V gene sequence: CDR1 SQVTM, CDR2 ANQGSEA. Trimming pared 7 bases from V and 0 bases from J, leaving 6 bases between. The CDR3 is 11 residues long. The CDR3 loop reads CSGRVNTEAFF. In DNA, the CDR3 is TGCAGCGGGAGGGTGAACACTGAAGCTTTCTTT.

This clonotype has just a few counts. The chain combines TRBV6-5 with TRBJ2-7, with 7 bases aligning to TRBD1. Germline CDR1 is MNHEY and CDR2 is SVGAGI. V dropped 0 bases and J dropped 6; count of bases not matched to a gene: 8. This CDR3 has 15 residues. The CDR3 nucleotides are TGTGCCAGCAGTTACTCAGGCTTCGACAGGGCCGAGCAGTACTTC. It encodes CASSYSGFDRAEQYF.

The rearrangement uses TRBV12-3 or TRBV12-4 and TRBJ2-7; possible D gene TRBD2, 6 bases. The V gene lost 6 bases and the J gene lost 3 bases, with 12 bases spanning the gap. CDR3 size: 13 residues. The DNA for the CDR3 is TGTGCCAGCAGATGGGGGGATCGCTACGAGCAGTACTTC. Protein: CASRWGDRYEQYF.